The rows below give T cell receptor beta chains drawn from one sample of a study of blood T cell repertoires in COVID-19. Measured with immunoSEQ multiplex PCR; TCRdb has only the in-frame clones, and not every one. Altogether fewer than 50,000 clones are present, approximately 73% being singletons, with the ten largest covering about 27%. The sequenced material came from peripheral blood. These receptors all stem from a man older than 75 with acute or convalescent COVID-19. Each CDR3 is given with its conserved first and last residue. D genes are given only for firm matches. Size is omitted from some rows. Given values are once, few, many or a class for expanded clones.

v_gene,d_gene,abundance,j_gene,CDR3aa,CDR3nt
TRBV6-5,TRBD1,once,TRBJ2-5,CASSFSRGLTETQYF,TGTGCCAGCAGTTTTTCCAGGGGGCTAACGGAGACCCAGTACTTC
TRBV4-1,-,few,TRBJ2-7,CASSQGQTYEQYF,TGCGCCAGCAGCCAAGGGCAGACCTACGAGCAGTACTTC
TRBV5-8,TRBD2,-,TRBJ2-5,CASSPGSSSGEEETQYF,TGTGCCAGCAGCCCGGGTTCGAGTAGCGGGGAGGAAGAGACCCAGTACTTC
TRBV10-3,TRBD1,few,TRBJ1-1,CAISEPGTDLNTEAFF,TGTGCCATCAGTGAGCCAGGGACAGACTTGAACACTGAAGCTTTCTTT
TRBV5-1,TRBD1,-,TRBJ1-1,CASSRGTGSHGDTEAFF,TGCGCCAGCAGCCGAGGGACAGGGTCTCATGGGGACACTGAAGCTTTCTTT
TRBV7-9,-,-,TRBJ2-1,CASSRGLEAYNEQFF,TGTGCCAGCAGCCGGGGACTGGAGGCCTACAATGAGCAGTTCTTC
TRBV19,TRBD1,-,TRBJ2-1,CASKTGGGYNEQFF,TGTGCCAGTAAAACAGGGGGCGGCTACAATGAGCAGTTCTTC
TRBV28,-,-,TRBJ2-7,CASRESLEQYF,TGTGCCAGCAGGGAGTCCCTCGAGCAGTACTTC
TRBV11-2,-,-,TRBJ2-7,CASSPIRGRSYEQYF,TGTGCCAGCAGCCCTATCCGGGGGAGGTCCTACGAGCAGTACTTC
TRBV29-1,-,many,TRBJ2-7,CSVVRDSSYEQYF,TGCAGCGTTGTACGAGACAGCTCCTACGAGCAGTACTTC
TRBV12-3/TRBV12-4,-,-,TRBJ2-7,CASSPQGHEQYF,TGTGCCAGCAGTCCTCAGGGGCACGAGCAGTACTTC
TRBV7-8,-,few,TRBJ2-5,CASSLAYIPGGYETQYF,TGTGCCAGCAGCTTAGCGTATATCCCTGGGGGGTATGAGACCCAGTACTTC
TRBV28,-,once,TRBJ2-6,CASSLVVSGANVLTF,TGTGCCAGCAGTTTAGTCGTCTCTGGGGCCAACGTCCTGACTTTC
TRBV30,TRBD1,-,TRBJ1-6,CAWSVEVGTGFNYNSPLHF,TGTGCCTGGAGTGTCGAAGTAGGGACAGGGTTTAACTATAATTCACCCCTCCACTTT
TRBV6-5,-,-,TRBJ1-6,CASSYSVENSPLHF,TGTGCCAGCAGTTACTCTGTGGAGAATTCACCCCTCCACTTT
TRBV7-9,TRBD1,once,TRBJ2-7,CASSSTPGQGTYEQYF,TGTGCCAGCAGCTCGACACCGGGACAGGGTACCTACGAGCAGTACTTC
TRBV27,-,-,TRBJ1-2,CASSPGGRGWGYTF,TGTGCCAGCAGTCCAGGCGGCAGGGGATGGGGCTACACCTTC
TRBV7-2,TRBD1,-,TRBJ1-4,CASSSRTGGDEKLFF,TGTGCCAGCAGCTCCCGGACAGGGGGAGATGAAAAACTGTTTTTT
TRBV6-5,-,-,TRBJ1-2,CASSTRQARGYGYTF,TGTGCCAGCAGTACACGACAGGCCCGGGGCTATGGCTACACCTTC
TRBV7-8,TRBD1,-,TRBJ2-1,CASSLGGGGQRYNEQFF,TGTGCCAGCAGCTTAGGGGGTGGGGGACAGAGGTACAATGAGCAGTTCTTC
TRBV7-8,TRBD1,-,TRBJ1-1,CASSFIRGRLNTEAFF,TGTGCCAGCAGCTTCATCAGGGGGCGCCTGAACACTGAAGCTTTCTTT
TRBV4-2,-,-,TRBJ2-7,CASSQADSRYEQYF,TGTGCCAGCAGCCAAGCCGACAGTAGATACGAGCAGTACTTC
TRBV27,-,medium-sized,TRBJ2-7,CASSREGRGLSYEQYF,TGTGCCAGCAGTAGAGAGGGGCGGGGTCTGTCCTACGAGCAGTACTTC
TRBV7-9,TRBD1,-,TRBJ2-1,CASSQTGPLYNEQFF,TGTGCCAGCAGCCAGACAGGGCCCTTATACAATGAGCAGTTCTTC
TRBV9,TRBD2,-,TRBJ2-5,CASSVGATSEGETQYF,TGTGCCAGCAGCGTAGGAGCGACTAGCGAGGGAGAGACCCAGTACTTC
TRBV5-5,TRBD2,-,TRBJ2-1,CASSRSGTSGGNEQFF,TGTGCCAGCAGTCGCTCCGGGACTAGCGGGGGGAATGAGCAGTTCTTC
TRBV29-1,TRBD1,-,TRBJ1-1,CSAHEADRGGTEAFF,TGCAGCGCACATGAGGCGGACAGGGGGGGCACTGAAGCTTTCTTT
TRBV6-5,-,medium-sized,TRBJ1-2,CASSPHAGTGYTF,TGTGCCAGCAGTCCTCACGCCGGGACAGGCTACACCTTC
TRBV28,TRBD1,-,TRBJ1-1,CATTDRVKAFF,TGTGCCACCACTGACAGGGTAAAAGCTTTCTTT
TRBV3-1/TRBV3-2,TRBD2,-,TRBJ2-7,CASSQVVSSGGGEQYF,TGTGCCAGCAGCCAAGTCGTCTCCAGCGGGGGGGGAGAGCAGTACTTC